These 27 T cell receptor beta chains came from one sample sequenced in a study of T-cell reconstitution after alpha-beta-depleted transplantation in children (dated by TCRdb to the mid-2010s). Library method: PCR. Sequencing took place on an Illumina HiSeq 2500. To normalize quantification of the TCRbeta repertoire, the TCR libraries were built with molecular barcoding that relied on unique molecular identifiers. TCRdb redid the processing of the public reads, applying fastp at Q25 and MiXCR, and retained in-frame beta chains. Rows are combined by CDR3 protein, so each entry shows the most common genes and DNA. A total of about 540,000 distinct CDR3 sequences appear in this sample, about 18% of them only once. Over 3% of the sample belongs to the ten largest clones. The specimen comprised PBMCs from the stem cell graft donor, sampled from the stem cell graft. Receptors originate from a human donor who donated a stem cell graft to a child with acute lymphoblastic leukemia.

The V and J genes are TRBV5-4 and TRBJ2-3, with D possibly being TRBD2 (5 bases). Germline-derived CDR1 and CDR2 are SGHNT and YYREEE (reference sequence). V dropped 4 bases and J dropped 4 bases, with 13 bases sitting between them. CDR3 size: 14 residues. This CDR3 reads CASSPVDGADTQYF. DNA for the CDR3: TGTGCCAGCAGCCCTGTAGACGGGGCAGATACGCAGTATTTT.

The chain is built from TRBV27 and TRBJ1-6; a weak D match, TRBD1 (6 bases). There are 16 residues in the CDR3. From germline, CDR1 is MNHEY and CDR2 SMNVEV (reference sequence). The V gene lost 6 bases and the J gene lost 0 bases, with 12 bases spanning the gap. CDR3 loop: CASRDSQSSYNSPLHF. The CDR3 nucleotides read TGTGCCAGCAGGGACAGCCAGAGCTCCTATAATTCACCCCTCCACTTT.

DNA of the CDR3: TGTGCCAGCAGCTTAGGCGGGGTATTTAAAGAGACCCAGTACTTC. Translation: CASSLGGVFKETQYF. The rearrangement joins TRBV13 to TRBJ2-5, with D perhaps TRBD2 (5 bases). The length of the CDR3 is 15 residues. The germline gives CDR1 PRHDT, CDR2 FYEKMQ (reference sequence). V shed 0 bases and J shed 3 bases, with 11 bases lying between them.

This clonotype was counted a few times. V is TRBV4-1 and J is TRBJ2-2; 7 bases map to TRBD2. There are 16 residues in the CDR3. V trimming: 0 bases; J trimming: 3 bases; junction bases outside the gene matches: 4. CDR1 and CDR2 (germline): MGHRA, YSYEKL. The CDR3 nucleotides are TGCGCCAGCAGCCAAGAGGATGGGGGGGACACCGGGGAGCTGTTTTTT. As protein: CASSQEDGGDTGELFF.

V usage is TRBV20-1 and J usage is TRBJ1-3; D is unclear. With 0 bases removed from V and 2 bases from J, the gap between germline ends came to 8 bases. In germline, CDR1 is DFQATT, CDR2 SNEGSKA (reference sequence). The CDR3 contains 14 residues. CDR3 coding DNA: TGCAGTGCTAGAGAGGCGGTCCCTGGAAACACCATATATTTT. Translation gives CSAREAVPGNTIYF.

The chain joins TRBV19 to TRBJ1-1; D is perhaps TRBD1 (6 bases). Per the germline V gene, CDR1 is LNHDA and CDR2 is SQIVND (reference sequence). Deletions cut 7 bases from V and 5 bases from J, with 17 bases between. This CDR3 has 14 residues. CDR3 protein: CASIGGGQWTEAFF. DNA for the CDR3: TGTGCCAGTATTGGGGGGGGCCAGTGGACTGAAGCTTTCTTT.

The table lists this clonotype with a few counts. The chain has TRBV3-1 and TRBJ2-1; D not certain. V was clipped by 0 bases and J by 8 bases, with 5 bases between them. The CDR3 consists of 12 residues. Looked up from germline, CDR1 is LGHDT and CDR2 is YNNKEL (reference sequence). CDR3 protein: CASSQELHEQFF. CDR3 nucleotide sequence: TGTGCCAGCAGCCAAGAACTTCATGAGCAGTTCTTC.

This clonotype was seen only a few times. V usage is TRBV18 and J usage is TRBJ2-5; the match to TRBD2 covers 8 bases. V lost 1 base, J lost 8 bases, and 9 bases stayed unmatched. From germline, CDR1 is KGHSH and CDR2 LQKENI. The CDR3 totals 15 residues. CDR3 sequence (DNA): TGTGCCAGCTCACCACTCTCGGGAGGGAAGAACACCCAGTACTTC. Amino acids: CASSPLSGGKNTQYF.

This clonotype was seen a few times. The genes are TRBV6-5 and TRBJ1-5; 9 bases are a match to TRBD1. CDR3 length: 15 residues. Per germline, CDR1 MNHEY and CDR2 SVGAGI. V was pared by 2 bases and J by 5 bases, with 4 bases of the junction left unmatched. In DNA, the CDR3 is TGTGCCAGCAGTTACCTACAGGGGGCTCATCAGCCCCAGCATTTT. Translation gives CASSYLQGAHQPQHF.

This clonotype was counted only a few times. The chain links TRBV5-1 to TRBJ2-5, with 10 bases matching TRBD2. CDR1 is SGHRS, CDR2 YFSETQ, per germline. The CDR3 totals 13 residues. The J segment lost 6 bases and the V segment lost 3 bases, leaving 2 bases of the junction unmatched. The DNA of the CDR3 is TGCGCCAGCAGCTCAGCGGGAGGGCAGACCCAGTACTTC. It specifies CASSSAGGQTQYF.

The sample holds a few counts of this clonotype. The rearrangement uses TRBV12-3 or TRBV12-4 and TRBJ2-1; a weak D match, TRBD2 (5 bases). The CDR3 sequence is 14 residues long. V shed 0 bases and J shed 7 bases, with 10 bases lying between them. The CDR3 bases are TGTGCCAGCAGTTTAGCGGGAGCCATAAATGAGCAGTTCTTC. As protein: CASSLAGAINEQFF.

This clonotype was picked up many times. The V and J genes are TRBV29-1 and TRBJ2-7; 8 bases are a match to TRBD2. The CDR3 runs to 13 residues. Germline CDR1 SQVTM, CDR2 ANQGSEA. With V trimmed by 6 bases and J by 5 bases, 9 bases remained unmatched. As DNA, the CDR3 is TGCAGCGTCTCGGGACTAGGATCGGACGAGCAGTACTTC. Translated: CSVSGLGSDEQYF.

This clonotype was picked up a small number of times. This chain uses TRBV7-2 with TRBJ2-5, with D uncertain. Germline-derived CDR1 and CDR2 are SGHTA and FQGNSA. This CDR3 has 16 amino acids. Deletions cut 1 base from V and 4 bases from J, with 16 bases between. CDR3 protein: CASSLEGYPQSETQYF. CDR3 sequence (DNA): TGTGCCAGCAGCTTAGAGGGCTACCCGCAATCAGAGACCCAGTACTTC.

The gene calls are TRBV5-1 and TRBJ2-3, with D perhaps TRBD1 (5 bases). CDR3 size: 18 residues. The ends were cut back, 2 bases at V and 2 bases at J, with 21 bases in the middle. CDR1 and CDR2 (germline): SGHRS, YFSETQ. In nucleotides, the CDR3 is TGCGCCAGCAGCTTCGCAGGGCGTGGACATGGGGACACAGATACGCAGTATTTT. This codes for CASSFAGRGHGDTDTQYF.

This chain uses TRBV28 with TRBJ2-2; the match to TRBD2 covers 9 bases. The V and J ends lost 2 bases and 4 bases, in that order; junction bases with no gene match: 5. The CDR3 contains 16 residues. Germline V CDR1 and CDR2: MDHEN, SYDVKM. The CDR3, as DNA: TGTGCCAGCAGTTTAGCGGGAGGGCCGCGCACCGGGGAGCTGTTTTTT. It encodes CASSLAGGPRTGELFF. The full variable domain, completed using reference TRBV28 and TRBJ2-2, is DVKVTQSSRYLVKRTGEKVFLECVQDMDHENMFWYRQDPGLGLRLIYFSYDVKMKEKGDIPEGYSVSREKKERFSLILESASTNQTSMYLCASSLAGGPRTGELFFGEGSRLTVL.

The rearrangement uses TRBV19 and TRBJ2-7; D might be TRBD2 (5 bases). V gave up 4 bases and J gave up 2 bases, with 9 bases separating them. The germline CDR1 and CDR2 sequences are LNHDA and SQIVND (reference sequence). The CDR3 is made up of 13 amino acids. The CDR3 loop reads CASSNGNAYEQYF. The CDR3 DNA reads TGTGCCAGTAGTAACGGGAACGCCTACGAGCAGTACTTC. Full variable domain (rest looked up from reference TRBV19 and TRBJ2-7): DGGITQSPKYLFRKEGQNVTLSCEQNLNHDAMYWYRQDPGQGLRLIYYSQIVNDFQKGDIAEGYSVSREKKESFPLTVTSAQKNPTAFYLCASSNGNAYEQYFGPGTRLTVT.

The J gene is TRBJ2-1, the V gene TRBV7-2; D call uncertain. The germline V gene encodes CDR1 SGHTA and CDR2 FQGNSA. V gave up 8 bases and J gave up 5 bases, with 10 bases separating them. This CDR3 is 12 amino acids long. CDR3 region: CASSGGHNEQFF. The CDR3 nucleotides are TGTGCCAGCTCCGGCGGCCACAATGAGCAGTTCTTC. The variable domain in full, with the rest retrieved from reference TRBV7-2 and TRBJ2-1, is GAGVSQSPSNKVTEKGKDVELRCDPISGHTALYWYRQSLGQGLEFLIYFQGNSAPDKSGLPSDRFSAERTGGSVSTLTIQRTQQEDSAVYLCASSGGHNEQFFGPGTRLTVL.

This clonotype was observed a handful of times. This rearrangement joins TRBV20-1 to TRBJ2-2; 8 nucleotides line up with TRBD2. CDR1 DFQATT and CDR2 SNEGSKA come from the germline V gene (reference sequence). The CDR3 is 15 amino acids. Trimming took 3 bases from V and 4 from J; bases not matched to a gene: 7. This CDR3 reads CSASGAGVGTGELFF. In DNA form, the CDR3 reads TGCAGTGCTAGCGGAGCGGGAGTTGGCACCGGGGAGCTGTTTTTT.

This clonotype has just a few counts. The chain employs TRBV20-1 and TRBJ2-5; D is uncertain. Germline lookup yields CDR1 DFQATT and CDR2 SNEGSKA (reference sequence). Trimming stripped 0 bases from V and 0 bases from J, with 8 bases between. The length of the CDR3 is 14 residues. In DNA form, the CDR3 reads TGCAGTGCTAGAGATACATCCAACCAAGAGACCCAGTACTTC. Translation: CSARDTSNQETQYF.

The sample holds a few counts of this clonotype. The CDR3 nucleotides read TGCAGTGCTAGAGAGGTCGGAACAGGGGGACGGTCACCCCTCCACTTT. The encoded protein is CSAREVGTGGRSPLHF. The gene calls are TRBV20-1 and TRBJ1-6; TRBD1 aligns across 8 bases. The CDR3 spans 16 residues. V gave up 0 bases and J gave up 10 bases; unmatched junction bases: 11. The germline CDR1 and CDR2 sequences are DFQATT and SNEGSKA (reference sequence).

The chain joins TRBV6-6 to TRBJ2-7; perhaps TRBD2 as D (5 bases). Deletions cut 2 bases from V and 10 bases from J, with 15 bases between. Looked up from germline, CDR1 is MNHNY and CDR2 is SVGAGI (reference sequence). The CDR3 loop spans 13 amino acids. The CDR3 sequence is CASSYLGPEGQYF. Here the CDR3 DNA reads TGTGCCAGCAGTTACCTAGGACCTGAGGGCCAGTACTTC.

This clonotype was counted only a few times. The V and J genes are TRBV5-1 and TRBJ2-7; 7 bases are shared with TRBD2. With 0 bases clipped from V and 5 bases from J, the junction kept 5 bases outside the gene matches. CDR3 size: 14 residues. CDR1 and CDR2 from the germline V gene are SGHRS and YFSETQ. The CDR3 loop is CASSLGGSVNEQYF. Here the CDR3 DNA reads TGCGCCAGCAGCTTGGGCGGGAGTGTCAACGAGCAGTACTTC.

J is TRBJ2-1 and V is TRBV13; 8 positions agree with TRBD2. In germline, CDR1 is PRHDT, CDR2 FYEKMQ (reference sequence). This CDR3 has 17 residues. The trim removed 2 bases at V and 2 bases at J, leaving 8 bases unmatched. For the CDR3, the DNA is TGTGCCAGCAGCTTAAGAGCGGGAGTAGCTGCCTACAATGAGCAGTTCTTC. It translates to CASSLRAGVAAYNEQFF.

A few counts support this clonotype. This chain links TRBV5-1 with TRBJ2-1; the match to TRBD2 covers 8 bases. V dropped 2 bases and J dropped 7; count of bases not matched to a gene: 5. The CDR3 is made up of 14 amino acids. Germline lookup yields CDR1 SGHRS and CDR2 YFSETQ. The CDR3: CASSFGGRPNEQFF. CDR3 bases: TGCGCCAGCAGCTTTGGCGGGAGGCCGAATGAGCAGTTCTTC.

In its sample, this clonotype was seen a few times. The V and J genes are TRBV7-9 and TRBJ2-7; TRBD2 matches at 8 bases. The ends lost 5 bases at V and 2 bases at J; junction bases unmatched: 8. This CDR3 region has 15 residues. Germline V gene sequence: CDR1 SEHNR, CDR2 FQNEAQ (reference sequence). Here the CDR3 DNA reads TGTGCCAGCAGCGAAGGACTAGCCTTTCCCTACGAGCAGTACTTC. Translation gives CASSEGLAFPYEQYF.

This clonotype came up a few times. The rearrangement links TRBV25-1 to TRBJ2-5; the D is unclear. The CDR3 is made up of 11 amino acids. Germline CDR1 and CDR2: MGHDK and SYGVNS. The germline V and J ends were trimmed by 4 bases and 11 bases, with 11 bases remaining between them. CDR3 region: CASSGGPRQYF. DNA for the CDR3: TGTGCCAGCAGTGGAGGTCCCCGTCAGTACTTC.

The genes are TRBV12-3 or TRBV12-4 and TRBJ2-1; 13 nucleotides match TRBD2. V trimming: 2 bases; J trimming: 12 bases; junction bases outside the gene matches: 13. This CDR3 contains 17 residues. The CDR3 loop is CASSLLLPGLAGVLQFF. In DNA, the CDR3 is TGTGCCAGCAGTTTATTGCTACCTGGACTAGCGGGAGTTCTGCAGTTCTTC.